This T cell receptor beta chain is from a study of T cell responses to AZD1222 COVID-19 vaccine. Findings of the study overall: It should be noted that donors were predominantly white British and more often female, and clonal diversity was possibly underestimated.

V shed 9 bases and J 0 bases; nucleotides not matched to a gene: 15. Germline V gene lookup returns CDR1 MNHEY and CDR2 SMNVEV (reference sequence). This CDR3 is built from 17 residues. Clones were read by immunoSEQ multiplex PCR, and TCRdb kept only the in-frame ones, dropping some. The data contain 110,000 to 150,000 clones, about 90% of them seen just once; the ten biggest clones take up about 1.9%. Details on this clone: Its antigen is unidentified.

The TCR sequence derives from an adult in good health. This chain joins TRBV27 and TRBJ1-1, with 8 bases aligning to TRBD1. The sample consisted of peripheral blood, taken on day 0 of AZD1222 vaccination. CDR3 residues: CASRRVVTGALNTEAFF. The CDR3 region has the DNA TGTGCCAGTAGGCGGGTAGTGACAGGGGCCTTGAACACTGAAGCTTTCTTT.